Listed below are T cell receptor beta chains from one sample, sequenced in a study of blood T cell repertoires in COVID-19. Profiled with immunoSEQ multiplex PCR; TCRdb holds only in-frame clones, not every one. The sample comprises roughly 380,000 clones, about 89% of which are singletons, and roughly 1.6% rests with the top ten. Sequencing was done on a sample of peripheral blood. These receptors originate from a middle-aged woman with COVID-19, enrolled during active disease. Both conserved end residues are part of each CDR3. The D gene is left open where the match is weak. Clone size, where shown, is once, few, many, or a class for clones that have expanded.

V gene: TRBV7-2; J gene: TRBJ2-2; D gene: TRBD1; clone size: .; CDR3 protein: CASSFRQGSTGELFF; CDR3 DNA: TGTGCCAGCAGCTTCAGACAGGGAAGCACCGGGGAGCTGTTTTTT
V gene: TRBV7-9; J gene: TRBJ2-5; D gene: TRBD1; clone size: once; CDR3 protein: CASSLYPGQGRQTQYF; CDR3 DNA: TGTGCCAGCAGCTTGTACCCGGGACAGGGGAGGCAGACCCAGTACTTC
V gene: TRBV6-2/TRBV6-3; J gene: TRBJ2-7; D gene: TRBD2; clone size: .; CDR3 protein: CASSSSGGADEQYF; CDR3 DNA: TGTGCCAGCAGTTCAAGCGGGGGGGCGGATGAGCAGTACTTC
V gene: TRBV28; J gene: TRBJ2-5; D gene: TRBD2; clone size: few; CDR3 protein: CASSSTYSGRARKTQYF; CDR3 DNA: TGTGCCAGCAGTTCAACCTATAGCGGGAGGGCCAGAAAGACCCAGTACTTC
V gene: TRBV6-2/TRBV6-3; J gene: TRBJ1-1; D gene: .; clone size: .; CDR3 protein: CASSLRPPGTEAFF; CDR3 DNA: TGTGCCAGCAGTTTAAGACCCCCGGGCACTGAAGCTTTCTTT
V gene: TRBV11-2; J gene: TRBJ1-5; D gene: .; clone size: once; CDR3 protein: CASTQRGGDTDSNQPQHF; CDR3 DNA: TGTGCCAGCACCCAGCGGGGGGGGGACACCGATAGCAATCAGCCCCAGCATTTT
V gene: TRBV19; J gene: TRBJ2-6; D gene: .; clone size: .; CDR3 protein: CASSMWDIPALRGANVLTF; CDR3 DNA: TGTGCCAGTAGTATGTGGGACATTCCGGCCTTGAGGGGGGCCAACGTCCTGACTTTC
V gene: TRBV7-2; J gene: TRBJ2-7; D gene: TRBD1; clone size: .; CDR3 protein: CASSSRQGSEQYF; CDR3 DNA: TGTGCCAGCAGCTCTCGACAGGGTAGTGAGCAGTACTTC
V gene: TRBV30; J gene: TRBJ1-1; D gene: .; clone size: .; CDR3 protein: CAWSVRRVNTEAFF; CDR3 DNA: TGTGCCTGGAGTGTACGCAGGGTTAACACTGAAGCTTTCTTT
V gene: TRBV29-1; J gene: TRBJ2-5; D gene: .; clone size: .; CDR3 protein: CSVEAQSRGETQYF; CDR3 DNA: TGCAGCGTTGAAGCTCAGAGCAGAGGAGAGACCCAGTACTTC
V gene: TRBV3-1/TRBV3-2; J gene: TRBJ2-5; D gene: .; clone size: .; CDR3 protein: CASSQDGGRQETQYF; CDR3 DNA: TGTGCCAGCAGCCAAGATGGAGGGAGGCAAGAGACCCAGTACTTC
V gene: TRBV19; J gene: TRBJ2-7; D gene: .; clone size: .; CDR3 protein: CASSVTGKGAYEQYF; CDR3 DNA: TGTGCCAGTAGTGTAACAGGGAAGGGGGCCTACGAGCAGTACTTC
V gene: TRBV5-5; J gene: TRBJ1-1; D gene: TRBD1; clone size: .; CDR3 protein: CASSLALGGPRNTEAFF; CDR3 DNA: TGTGCCAGCAGCTTGGCCCTAGGGGGCCCGAGAAACACTGAAGCTTTCTTT
V gene: TRBV29-1; J gene: TRBJ1-5; D gene: .; clone size: .; CDR3 protein: CSVAGAPGQPQHF; CDR3 DNA: TGCAGCGTCGCAGGGGCTCCGGGACAGCCCCAGCATTTT
V gene: TRBV7-2; J gene: TRBJ1-6; D gene: .; clone size: .; CDR3 protein: CASSSQGFDNSPLHF; CDR3 DNA: TGTGCCAGCAGCTCACAGGGTTTCGATAATTCACCCCTCCACTTT